This entry describes one T cell receptor beta chain. V shed 6 bases and J 4 bases; nucleotides not matched to a gene: 8. CDR3 length: 16 residues. Germline CDR1 and CDR2: LNHNV and YYDKDF (reference sequence). These data are taken from a study of T cells in Graves' hyperthyroidism and ophthalmopathy. Regions amplified from RNA transcripts were the TCR beta CDR3 regions. First-round RT-PCR of the TCR CDR3 relied on the HTBI primer set. MiXCR was run by TCRdb on the multiplex PCR reads, yielding one entry per CDR3 protein. This sample has approximately 410,000 distinct CDR3 sequences, with roughly 13% found just once.

The receptor's source is a young woman with Graves' hyperthyroidism. Sequencing used blood. The gene calls are TRBV15 and TRBJ2-2, with 10 bases aligning to TRBD2. CDR3 in amino acids: CATRGARLAGTGELFF. Written as DNA, the CDR3 is TGTGCCACCAGGGGGGCGAGACTAGCGGGCACCGGGGAGCTGTTTTTT. The complete variable domain, with remaining parts taken from reference TRBV15 and TRBJ2-2, reads DAMVIQNPRYQVTQFGKPVTLSCSQTLNHNVMYWYQQKSSQAPKLLFHYYDKDFNNEADTPDNFQSRRPNTSFCFLDIRSPGLGDTAMYLCATRGARLAGTGELFFGEGSRLTVL.